Given below is one TCR beta chain in context. Its antigen remains unknown. This sample was included in a study of Ad26.COV2.S vaccination and SARS-CoV-2 variants. The CDR3 contains 15 residues. V gave up 5 bases and J gave up 0 bases; unmatched junction bases: 6. Per germline, CDR1 MNHEY and CDR2 SVGAGI. General study points: Vaccine and placebo recipients had comparable breadth of non-spike TCRs. Recipients given vaccine exceeded placebo recipients in spike-specific TCR breadth. CD8+ and CD4+ T cells specific for spike reportedly responded with substantial breadth after vaccination. Analytic work on TCR breadth and depth might have understated the full extent of total T cell responses.

Only in-frame clones appear in the TCRdb table, and some are missing; sequencing was by immunoSEQ multiplex PCR. The table shows about 350,000 clones, with 92% occurring only once. The clonotype originates from a human donor who had recovered from COVID-19. The sequencing used peripheral blood, collected after recovery from COVID-19. The V call is TRBV6-5, the J call TRBJ1-1, with 7 bases aligning to TRBD1. CDR3 sequence reads: CASSHRGTLNTEAFF. CDR3 sequence (DNA): TGTGCCAGCAGTCACAGGGGAACCTTGAACACTGAAGCTTTCTTT.